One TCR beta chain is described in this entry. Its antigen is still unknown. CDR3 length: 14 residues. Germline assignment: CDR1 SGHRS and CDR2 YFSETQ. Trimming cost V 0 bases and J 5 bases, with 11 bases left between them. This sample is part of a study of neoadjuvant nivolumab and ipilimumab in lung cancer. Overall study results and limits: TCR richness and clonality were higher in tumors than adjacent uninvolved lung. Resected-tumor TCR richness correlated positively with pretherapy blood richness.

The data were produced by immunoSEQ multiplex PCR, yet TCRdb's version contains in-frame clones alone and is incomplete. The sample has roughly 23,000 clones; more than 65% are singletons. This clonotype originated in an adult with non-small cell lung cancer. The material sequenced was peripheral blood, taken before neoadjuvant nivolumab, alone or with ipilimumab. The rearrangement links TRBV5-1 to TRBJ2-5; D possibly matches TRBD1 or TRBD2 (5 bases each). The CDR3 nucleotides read TGCGCCAGCAGCTTGGAGGGGCCGGGGGAGACCCAGTACTTC. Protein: CASSLEGPGETQYF. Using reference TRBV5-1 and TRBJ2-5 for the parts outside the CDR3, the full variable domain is KAGVTQTPRYLIKTRGQQVTLSCSPISGHRSVSWYQQTPGQGLQFLFEYFSETQRNKGNFPGRFSGRQFSNSRSEMNVSTLELGDSALYLCASSLEGPGETQYFGPGTRLLVL.